The table lists the clone carrying this T cell receptor (beta chain) with many counts. What it binds is unknown. The data originate from a study of T-cell memory formation after mild COVID-19. Study background: TCR clusters mostly belonged to single donors. Regarding the study as a whole: Pre-infection memory held some responding clones, suggesting pre-existing cross-reactive T cells responded.

V dropped 5 bases and J dropped 1; count of bases not matched to a gene: 3. There are 14 residues in the CDR3. Using its own MiXCR run on the 5' RACE reads, TCRdb lists one record per CDR3 protein. The table records 150,000 to 200,000 distinct CDR3 sequences, over 20% of them present only once. This clonotype was sampled from an adult woman who had mild COVID-19 (a few samples of this study predate the infection). Cell type and time point are not known. The sample comprised PBMCs or a T cell subset sorted from them (not recorded which). This chain uses TRBV12-3 or TRBV12-4 with TRBJ2-3, with TRBD2 matching 7 bases. DNA of the CDR3: TGTGCCAGCAGTCAGGCGGGAGGCACAGATACGCAGTATTTT. Protein sequence: CASSQAGGTDTQYF.